The entry below gives a single T cell receptor (beta chain) sequence along with its context. Its target is not known. This CDR3 is 16 amino acids long. Germline lookup yields CDR1 KGHSH and CDR2 LQKENI. The trim removed 1 base at V and 1 base at J, leaving 1 base unmatched. Regarding time point: blood 2 weeks post-SBRT. Noted treatment: 15 Gy SBRT to primary tumor, nephrectomy 4 weeks later. Blood was sampled at baseline, 2 weeks and 4 weeks after SBRT. This renal cell carcinoma was of the clear cell type. The data were obtained in a study of radiation and T cells in renal cell carcinoma. General study findings and limits: No pretreatment tumor biopsies were available for baseline clonotypes. In blood, top tumor clones expanded by 2 weeks, shrinking by 4.

Sequenced by immunoSEQ multiplex PCR; TCRdb stores in-frame clones only, minus some. The table lists roughly 130,000 clones, around 90% of them singletons. The chain combines TRBV18 with TRBJ2-2, with 9 bases lining up with TRBD2. Source: blood, taken from a patient whose treatment included radiotherapy and nephrectomy. This TCR derives from a woman between 65 and 79 years old with renal cell carcinoma. CDR3 DNA sequence: TGTGCCAGCTCACCACTACTAGCGGGGAACACCGGGGAGCTGTTTTTT. It codes for CASSPLLAGNTGELFF.